Following are 26 T cell receptor beta chains from one sample sequenced in a study of T cells expressing NK-cell markers. From its re-call of the 5' RACE reads, TCRdb lists each CDR3 protein once, without DNA. This sample contains 500,000 to 700,000 distinct CDR3 sequences. The sample comprised blood T cells: a sorted CD56 or NKG2C T cell subset, CD4+ or CD8+ T cells, or bulk PBMC T cells (not recorded which). All receptors come from a man between 18 and 35 years old in good health.

V usage is TRBV27 and J usage is TRBJ1-2; checking the TCRdb D call of TRBD1 is not possible without DNA. This CDR3 contains 14 residues. Germline values: CDR1 MNHEY, CDR2 SMNVEV (reference sequence). This CDR3 is CASSFGGKDYGYTF.

The gene calls are TRBV5-1 and TRBJ2-1; the D call of TRBD2 rests on TCRdb alone, since no DNA is present to check it. The CDR3 is 14 residues long. Per germline, CDR1 SGHRS and CDR2 YFSETQ. CDR3 sequence: CASSAPERRNEQFF.

The chain combines TRBV12-5 with TRBJ2-1; TCRdb picks TRBD2, but there is no DNA to check that call. The germline CDR1 and CDR2 sequences are LGHNT and FRNRAP. This CDR3 spans 16 amino acids. CDR3 sequence: CASGLVLSGRGNEQFF.

V usage is TRBV7-2 and J usage is TRBJ2-3; TCRdb outputs TRBD2, but without DNA this stays unchecked. The germline V gene has CDR1 SGHTA and CDR2 FQGNSA. The CDR3 is 17 amino acids. CDR3 region: CASSLGLLAEGADTQYF.

V usage is TRBV7-6 and J usage is TRBJ2-6; TCRdb returns TRBD1, unconfirmable since there is no DNA. The CDR3 sequence is 18 residues long. The germline CDR1 and CDR2 sequences are SGHVS and FNYEAQ. CDR3 sequence reads: CASSSYRGPSSGANVLTF.

V usage is TRBV5-1 and J usage is TRBJ2-1; checking the TCRdb D call of TRBD2 is not possible without DNA. The V gene's germline CDR1 is SGHRS and CDR2 YFSETQ. The CDR3 runs 14 residues. The CDR3 sequence: CASSISDWAHEQFF.

The chain is built from TRBV20-1 and TRBJ2-2. CDR1 and CDR2 (germline): DFQATT, SNEGSKA (reference sequence). CDR3 length: 14 amino acids. CDR3 protein: CSARSRGNTGELFF.

V is TRBV7-9 and J is TRBJ1-6; the D call from TCRdb, TRBD1, cannot be confirmed without DNA. The CDR3 has 17 residues. CDR1 SEHNR and CDR2 FQNEAQ come from the germline V gene (reference sequence). The CDR3 region is CASSLGHRDPPLLGLHF.

V gene TRBV7-6 combines with J gene TRBJ2-7. The CDR3 is 13 amino acids. Germline lookup yields CDR1 SGHVS and CDR2 FNYEAQ. The CDR3 sequence: CASSLAYTLEQYF.

This chain uses TRBV6-2 or TRBV6-3 with TRBJ2-5; there is no DNA to check the TCRdb D call of TRBD2. The CDR3 loop spans 16 amino acids. The germline gives CDR1 MNHEY, CDR2 SVGEGT. CDR3 sequence: CASGAGTSGNMETQYF.

V and J are TRBV7-9 and TRBJ2-7. Germline V gives CDR1 SEHNR, CDR2 FQNEAQ (reference sequence). This CDR3 has 13 residues. CDR3 residues: CASSRRGTYEQYF.

The rearrangement joins TRBV20-1 to TRBJ1-2; TCRdb lists TRBD1, though no DNA is available to test this call. CDR3 length equals 14 residues. CDR1 is DFQATT and CDR2 is SNEGSKA in the germline V gene (reference sequence). CDR3 amino acids: CSALIPQGAGGYTF.

The chain is built from TRBV3-1 and TRBJ2-4. CDR1 LGHDT and CDR2 YNNKEL come from the germline V gene (reference sequence). The CDR3 is 18 residues long. This chain's CDR3 is CASSQEVTYDLAKNIQYF.

The chain employs TRBV12-3 or TRBV12-4 and TRBJ2-1; with no DNA, the TCRdb D assignment of TRBD2 cannot be verified. The CDR3 contains 17 residues. The CDR3 reads CASTPGASGSSYNEQFF.

The J gene is TRBJ1-5, the V gene TRBV20-1; the D call from TCRdb, TRBD1, cannot be confirmed without DNA. Looked up from germline, CDR1 is DFQATT and CDR2 is SNEGSKA (reference sequence). The CDR3 loop spans 15 amino acids. The CDR3 reads CSAPQDRVNLQPQHF.

The V call is TRBV6-4, the J call TRBJ2-3. Germline lookup yields CDR1 MRHNA and CDR2 SNTAGT. The CDR3 runs to 13 residues. The CDR3: CASSASEVDTQYF.

The genes are TRBV5-6 and TRBJ2-5; TCRdb picks TRBD1, but there is no DNA to check that call. Germline assignment: CDR1 SGHDT and CDR2 YYEEEE. This CDR3 spans 15 amino acids. This CDR3 reads CASSGDRDGQETQYF.

V gene TRBV11-2 combines with J gene TRBJ2-3; TCRdb's D call of TRBD2 is untestable without DNA. CDR1 is SGHAT and CDR2 is FQNNGV in the germline V gene. This CDR3 is built from 18 residues. The CDR3 protein is CASSPRTSGRLSTDTQYF. Complete variable domain (other parts from reference TRBV11-2 and TRBJ2-3): EAGVAQSPRYKIIEKRQSVAFWCNPISGHATLYWYQQILGQGPKLLIQFQNNGVVDDSQLPKDRFSAERLKGVDSTLKIQPAKLEDSAVYLCASSPRTSGRLSTDTQYFGPGTRLTVL.

The rearrangement joins TRBV9 to TRBJ2-2; the D gene TCRdb calls, TRBD1, cannot be checked with no DNA. This CDR3 has 15 amino acids. Germline assignment: CDR1 SGDLS and CDR2 YYNGEE. The CDR3 reads CASTHGGQGAGELFF.

V is TRBV12-3 or TRBV12-4 and J is TRBJ2-3. The CDR3 is 14 amino acids. The CDR3 protein is CASRPTVSRDTQYF.

The rearrangement links TRBV27 to TRBJ1-2; TCRdb's D call of TRBD1 is untestable without DNA. The germline V gene encodes CDR1 MNHEY and CDR2 SMNVEV (reference sequence). The CDR3 covers 15 residues. CDR3 sequence: CASSPTPGVAYGYTF.

The chain links TRBV5-1 to TRBJ2-1; absent DNA, TCRdb's TRBD1 call cannot be checked. CDR1 and CDR2 from the germline V gene are SGHRS and YFSETQ. This CDR3 spans 13 amino acids. The CDR3 reads CASSLKQDSEQFF.

The chain couples TRBV7-2 to TRBJ2-1. CDR3 size: 15 residues. The germline V gene has CDR1 SGHTA and CDR2 FQGNSA. The CDR3 here is CASSLGRASYNEQFF.

The chain links TRBV10-3 to TRBJ2-3; there is no DNA to check the TCRdb D call of TRBD1. CDR3 length: 13 residues. Germline V lookup: CDR1 ENHRY, CDR2 SYGVKD. CDR3 region: CAIRVGRTDTQYF.

V gene TRBV7-6 combines with J gene TRBJ2-3; lacking DNA, the TRBD2 call made by TCRdb goes unchecked. From germline, CDR1 is SGHVS and CDR2 FNYEAQ. The CDR3 sequence is 16 residues long. The CDR3 loop reads CASSLGGTSPGDTQYF.

The rearrangement joins TRBV6-5 to TRBJ1-2. The CDR3 has 12 amino acids. Germline lookup yields CDR1 MNHEY and CDR2 SVGAGI. The CDR3 sequence: CASSYSGYGYTF.